This T cell receptor (beta chain) was captured in a study of radiotherapy plus CTLA-4 blockade in lung cancer. About this clone itself: Its matching antigen is unknown.

The junction had 14 bases not matched to a gene; V was cut back by 6 bases and J by 6 bases. The germline V gene encodes CDR1 SNHLY and CDR2 FYNNEI. The CDR3 covers 16 residues. Repertoires were generated with immunoSEQ multiplex PCR, while TCRdb's copy carries only in-frame clones and drops some. Among tens of thousands of clones listed, about 83% were seen once. Study-level results: Dynamics of early blood T cell clones, together with interferon-beta, were reportedly the best predictors of response. Among blood TCR repertoires after radiotherapy plus ipilimumab, tumor-derived clones expanded.

Lung cancer patients with chemo-refractory metastatic non-small-cell disease were given focal radiation plus CTLA-4 blockade with ipilimumab. This rearrangement joins TRBV2 to TRBJ2-1; 7 nucleotides agree with TRBD2. This receptor was taken from a human donor with non-small cell lung cancer that progressed on radiotherapy plus ipilimumab. Here the sequenced sample was peripheral blood, taken from a patient treated with radiotherapy plus ipilimumab. The DNA for the CDR3 is TGTGCCAGCAGCTTCCCCATGGCGGGAGTTGGCAATGAGCAGTTCTTC. Protein: CASSFPMAGVGNEQFF.